This T cell receptor (beta chain) was recovered during a study of blood T cells in healthy people across ages (dated by TCRdb to between 2015 and 2016). Context from the whole study: In model experiments, roughly one uniquely barcoded TCR beta cDNA molecule per two T cells was captured by template switching. The study measured age-related changes in TCR beta repertoire diversity using deep sequencing normalized with unique cDNA molecular identifiers. Donors were grouped into four age groups: young (average approximately 15 years), middle-aged (39), aged (approximately 58) and long-lived (approximately 78). Two additional independent replicas of 1 million unique cDNA reads from the same blood draw were analyzed for two donors (one aged 18 to 29 and one aged 80 or older).

The roughly 37 donors, aged about 6 to 90 years, were systemically healthy Caucasian individuals from Russia. Each donor gave ten milliliters of peripheral blood, collected into EDTA-treated Vacutainer tubes. PBMCs were isolated by Ficoll-Paque density-gradient centrifugation, with at least 6 million obtained per sample. Total RNA was extracted from PBMCs with Trizol reagent, with at least 5.5 micrograms obtained per sample. The percentages of naive CD45RAhigh/CD27high T cells were determined by flow cytometry on a PBMC aliquot from every donor. In this sample, this clonotype turned up a few times. Its antigen is not yet known. It has no much larger one-base neighbor in the sample; base qualities were not kept. The full study reports these points: Because donor CMV infection status was unknown, age-related changes in expanded clonotypes were potentially confounded. Estimates of total diversity based on one million sequenced T cells were considered lower bounds and underestimates. Conclusive comparison of naive and antigen-experienced compartments was prevented by the profiling of bulk unsorted PBMCs. The percentage of naive T cells measured by flow cytometry correlated strongly with observed TCR beta diversity. As age increased, observed TCR beta diversity per million T cells dropped in a roughly linear way, and a significant reduction was already evident by age around 41. Compared with the aged group, the long-lived group had more naive CD4+ T cells, fewer expanded clones and increased TCR diversity, suggesting age selection.

From cysteine to phenylalanine, the CDR3 is 14 amino acids long. The retained sequence is limited to the CDR3, 42 bases, with the frame set at the first base. From the germline V gene, CDR1 is SQVTM and CDR2 is ANQGSEA. Trimming takes 3 bases off V and 4 bases off J; junction bases not matched to a gene: 6. The library was generated by 5' RACE. Sequencing relied on an Illumina HiSeq 2500. A second 7 to 11 cycle PCR used a sample-barcoded 5' primer and a J-beta primer mix. Each TCR beta cDNA molecule received a unique molecular identifier from a template-switch 5' adaptor carrying 12 random nucleotides. Each sample yielded at least 2.5 million CDR3-containing paired-end reads. The Mint cDNA synthesis kit, primed by a TRBC-specific oligonucleotide, was used to synthesize first-strand cDNA from all RNA. Following uracil-DNA glycosylase treatment, all cDNA underwent a first 18-cycle PCR with the universal primers M1SS and BC2_uni_R. The paper's data handling went like this. For normalization, 1 million high-quality reads were randomly selected from each sample, with every read carrying a distinct molecular identifier. Reads sharing molecular identifiers were discarded rather than binned into consensus sequences. MiTCR, set to a Q25 quality threshold and the strictest error-elimination algorithm, was used for CDR3 identification, clonotype clustering and error correction. Lower-bound total TCR beta diversity was estimated with a nonparametric unseen species model using Euler transformation. The public reads were reprocessed in TCRdb via fastp at Q25 and MiXCR, keeping in-frame beta chains. Every CDR3 protein is listed once, alongside the most common genes and DNA of its rows. TCRdb's processing, not the authors' own work, is the source of the V and J calls. The sample profile shows more than 600,000 distinct CDR3 sequences; 20% to 30% of them were found once. The ten largest clones represent just under 9.5% of the sample.

The same specimen was also included in a second study, on T cells of mothers and their children. The second publication reports: The donors were nine systemically healthy Caucasian individuals, made up of three mothers and their six children. cDNA synthesis used all of the extracted RNA, with around 1.5 ug of RNA in each 15 ul reaction. In the second PCR, sample barcodes and 2-4 random nucleotides were introduced via the M1S primer. More than 8 million TCR beta CDR3 reads were obtained from each mother, and about 3 million reads were obtained from each child. Thymic selection similarly shapes TCR recombination output in related and unrelated pairs, with minor effect from inherited differences. Normalized repertoire overlap was always slightly but never significantly higher in related than unrelated mother-child pairs. Persistent microchimeric T cell clones were not detected, at a sensitivity of 85 to 100 clones per million clonotypes. The study used deep NGS to compare TCR beta repertoires of mothers and children, seeking features distinguishing related mother-child pairs from unrelated individuals. The mean age was around 40 +/- 4 years for the mothers and around 11 +/- 4 years for the children. After adapter ligation was performed with NEBNext reagents, the libraries were sequenced on an Illumina HiSeq 2000 with 100+100 nt paired-end reads. Mother and child libraries were prepared a month apart and sequenced in separate runs to prevent cross-contamination. For each donor, between about 450,000 and 2,300,000 distinct TCR beta clonotypes were identified. Naive TCR beta clonotypes were estimated from low-frequency clonotypes matched to each donor's FACS-determined naive share, without sorting.

The sample was blood. This clonotype originated in a boy between 10 and 17 years old in good health. The chain is encoded by TRBV29-1 joined to TRBJ2-3; 8 middle bases align to TRBD1. The DNA reads TGCAGCGTTGATGACAGGGGAAGGCCAGATACGCAGTATTTT. This sequence encodes CSVDDRGRPDTQYF.